These 14 T cell receptor beta chains share one sample of origin, sequenced in a study of vaccination and CD4 T cells after COVID-19. Their antigen targets remain unknown. Treatment denoted: roughly 10-day PBMC culture with coronavirus spike peptide pools or control peptides (ViraFEST assay). At the Johns Hopkins FTIC core, DNA taken from cultured CD4+ T cells was sequenced by way of the Oncomine TCR Beta short-read assay. TCRdb called the PCR reads again in MiXCR, with one record for every CDR3 protein. This repertoire shows 8,500 to 10,000 distinct CDR3 sequences, around 57% found once; its top ten account for less than 8.5%. The sequenced sample consisted of CD4+ T cells from blood, cultured in vitro. The source of these receptors is a human donor who had recovered from COVID-19.

This chain connects TRBV20-1 to TRBJ1-2; 7 bases map to TRBD1. CDR1 is DFQATT, CDR2 SNEGSKA, per germline (reference sequence). The CDR3 covers 16 residues. V shed 3 bases, J shed 2 bases, and the junction held 12 bases outside the gene matches. The CDR3 reads CSASRYRKGANYGYTF. The CDR3 bases are TGCAGTGCTAGTCGGTATAGGAAGGGGGCAAACTATGGCTACACCTTC.

The chain has TRBV7-2 and TRBJ1-2; D not certain. V was cut by 4 bases and J by 7 bases, with 7 bases left in between. The CDR3 extends over 11 amino acids. Germline CDR1 reads SGHTA; CDR2 reads FQGNSA. The CDR3 here is CASSWTSGYTF. The CDR3 DNA reads as TGTGCCAGCAGCTGGACTTCTGGCTACACCTTC.

In this sample, this clonotype turned up a few times. The chain uses TRBV6-2 or TRBV6-3 and TRBJ1-2; no firm D call. With 5 bases removed from V and 7 bases from J, the gap between germline ends came to 8 bases. Per germline, CDR1 MNHEY and CDR2 SVGEGT. The CDR3 sequence is 11 residues long. Written as DNA, the CDR3 is TGTGCCAGCAGTCTACCGGGTGGCTACACCTTC. This translates into CASSLPGGYTF.

The chain employs TRBV12-3 or TRBV12-4 and TRBJ1-2; D is perhaps TRBD1 (6 bases). The CDR3 is 14 residues long. The V and J ends lost 1 base and 2 bases respectively, with 8 bases between them. As DNA, the CDR3 is TGTGCCAGCAGTTTAGGAGGGGGGAACTATGGCTACACCTTC. Amino acids: CASSLGGGNYGYTF.

The rearrangement links TRBV29-1 to TRBJ2-7; a possible D gene is TRBD2 (6 bases). Germline assignment: CDR1 SQVTM and CDR2 ANQGSEA. The CDR3 contains 13 residues. With 4 bases removed from V and 3 bases from J, the gap between germline ends came to 13 bases. The CDR3 DNA reads TGCAGCGTTGGGCTAGCGAATAGCTACGAGCAGTACTTC. This translates into CSVGLANSYEQYF.

The chain recombines TRBV6-1 with TRBJ2-6, with 11 bases identical to TRBD2. The CDR3 sequence is 17 residues long. The germline CDR1 and CDR2 sequences are MNHNS and SASEGT. Trimming at V came to 4 bases and at J to 0 bases, leaving 2 bases not matched to a gene. CDR3 bases: TGTGCCAGCAGTGGTCTAGCGGGGGGCTCTGGGGCCAACGTCCTGACTTTC. This gives the protein CASSGLAGGSGANVLTF.

This clonotype was seen a handful of times. The chain joins TRBV20-1 to TRBJ1-1, with 10 bases aligning to TRBD1. V lost 5 bases and J lost 1; bases outside the gene matches: 7. The CDR3 is 15 residues long. Per germline, CDR1 DFQATT and CDR2 SNEGSKA (reference sequence). This CDR3 reads CSAPSRTGGNTEAFF. Written as DNA, the CDR3 is TGCAGTGCTCCCTCTAGGACAGGGGGGAACACTGAAGCTTTCTTT.

J is TRBJ1-5 and V is TRBV5-8; D is ambiguous. V gave up 0 bases and J gave up 2 bases, with 9 bases separating them. Looked up from germline, CDR1 is SGHTS and CDR2 is YDEGEE. There are 15 residues in the CDR3. CDR3 coding DNA: TGTGCCAGCAGCTTGGGGGGATTTGGCAATCAGCCCCAGCATTTT. It codes for CASSLGGFGNQPQHF.

This clonotype is judged large. In nucleotides, the CDR3 is TGTGCCAGCAGTGAGGGGGGGGTTACTCAGCCCCAGCATTTT. Translating it yields CASSEGGVTQPQHF. The rearrangement joins TRBV6-1 to TRBJ1-5, with D possibly matching TRBD1 (5 bases). The CDR3 totals 14 residues. V shed 3 bases and J shed 6 bases, with 12 bases lying between them. CDR1 and CDR2 (germline): MNHNS, SASEGT.

J is TRBJ1-1 and V is TRBV30; D remains unclear. Between the trimmed V and J ends, which lost 4 bases and 3 bases, there was a span of 15 bases. From germline, CDR1 is GTSNPN and CDR2 SVGIG (reference sequence). The CDR3 has 14 amino acids. The CDR3 DNA is TGTGCCTGGAAGTATTTTCGGTGGGACACTGAAGCTTTCTTT. It codes for CAWKYFRWDTEAFF.

The CDR3 coding sequence is TGTGCCAGCAGTTACTCAGCGGGGACAGGGAATGGCTACACCTTC. It yields the protein CASSYSAGTGNGYTF. The chain has TRBV6-5 and TRBJ1-2; 9 bases match TRBD1. Germline V CDR1 and CDR2: MNHEY, SVGAGI. Trimming took 0 bases from V and 6 from J; bases not matched to a gene: 5. The length of the CDR3 is 15 residues.

This clonotype has more than one count but fewer than ten. V and J are TRBV19 and TRBJ1-5; weak D call: TRBD1 (6 bases). V lost 5 bases, J lost 0 bases, and 11 bases lay in between. The CDR3 runs to 15 residues. CDR1 and CDR2 (germline): LNHDA, SQIVND (reference sequence). DNA for the CDR3: TGTGCCAGTAGTTCACGACAGGATAGCAATCAGCCCCAGCATTTT. Translated: CASSSRQDSNQPQHF.

This chain joins TRBV24-1 and TRBJ1-2; 7 bases align to TRBD1. V shed 2 bases, J shed 5 bases, and the junction held 4 bases outside the gene matches. Germline assignment: CDR1 KGHDR and CDR2 SFDVKD. The CDR3 consists of 14 residues. In DNA, the CDR3 is TGTGCCACCAGTGATTCTACAGGGGATTATGGCTACACCTTC. Its translation is CATSDSTGDYGYTF.

The chain combines TRBV29-1 with TRBJ1-2; maybe TRBD1 (6 bases). This CDR3 is built from 16 residues. The germline V and J ends were trimmed by 2 bases and 3 bases, with 19 bases remaining between them. Germline CDR1 and CDR2: SQVTM and ANQGSEA. CDR3 coding DNA: TGCAGCGTTGAATGGGCTGGGGGGGCGTTCGACTATGGCTACACCTTC. Its protein is CSVEWAGGAFDYGYTF.